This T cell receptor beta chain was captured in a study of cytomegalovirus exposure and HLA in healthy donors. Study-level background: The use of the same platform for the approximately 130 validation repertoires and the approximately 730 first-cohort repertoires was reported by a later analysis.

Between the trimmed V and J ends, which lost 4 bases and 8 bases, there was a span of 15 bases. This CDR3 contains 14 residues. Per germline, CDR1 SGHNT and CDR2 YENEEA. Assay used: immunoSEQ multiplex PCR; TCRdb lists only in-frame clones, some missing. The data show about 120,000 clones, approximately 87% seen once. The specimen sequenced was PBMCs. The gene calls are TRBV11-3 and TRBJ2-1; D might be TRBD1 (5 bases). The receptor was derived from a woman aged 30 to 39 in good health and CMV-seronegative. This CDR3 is CASSYLSGADEQFF. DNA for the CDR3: TGTGCCAGCAGCTACTTAAGTGGGGCGGATGAGCAGTTCTTC.